Below, one T cell receptor beta chain is given with its context. Assay used: immunoSEQ multiplex PCR; TCRdb lists only in-frame clones, some missing. The table shows about 84,000 clones, with roughly 98% occurring only once. The sample belongs to a study of technical replicates of blood from a few donors. Germline V gene lookup returns CDR1 SGDLS and CDR2 YYNGEE. The CDR3 runs to 15 residues. V gave up 3 bases and J gave up 3 bases; unmatched junction bases: 7. This TCR was sampled from a human donor in good health. Input material: T cells isolated from PBMCs. V gene TRBV9 combines with J gene TRBJ1-2; 8 positions agree with TRBD1. This CDR3 reads CASSGGQGGHYGYTF. CDR3 sequence (DNA): TGTGCCAGCAGCGGAGGACAGGGAGGTCACTATGGCTACACCTTC.